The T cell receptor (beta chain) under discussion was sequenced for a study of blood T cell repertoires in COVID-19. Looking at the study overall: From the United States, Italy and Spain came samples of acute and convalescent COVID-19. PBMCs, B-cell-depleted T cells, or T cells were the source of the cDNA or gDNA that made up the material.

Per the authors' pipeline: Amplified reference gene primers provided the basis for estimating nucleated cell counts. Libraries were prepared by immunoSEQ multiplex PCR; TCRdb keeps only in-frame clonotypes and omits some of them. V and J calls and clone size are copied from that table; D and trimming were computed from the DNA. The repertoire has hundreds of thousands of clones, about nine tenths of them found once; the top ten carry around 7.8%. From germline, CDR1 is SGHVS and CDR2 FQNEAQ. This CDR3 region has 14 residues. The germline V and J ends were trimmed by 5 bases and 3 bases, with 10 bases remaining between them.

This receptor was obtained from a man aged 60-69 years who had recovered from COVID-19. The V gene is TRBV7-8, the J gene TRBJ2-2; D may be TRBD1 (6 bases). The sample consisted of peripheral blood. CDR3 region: CASSIRQDTGELFF. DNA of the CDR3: TGTGCCAGCAGCATCCGACAGGACACCGGGGAGCTGTTTTTT.